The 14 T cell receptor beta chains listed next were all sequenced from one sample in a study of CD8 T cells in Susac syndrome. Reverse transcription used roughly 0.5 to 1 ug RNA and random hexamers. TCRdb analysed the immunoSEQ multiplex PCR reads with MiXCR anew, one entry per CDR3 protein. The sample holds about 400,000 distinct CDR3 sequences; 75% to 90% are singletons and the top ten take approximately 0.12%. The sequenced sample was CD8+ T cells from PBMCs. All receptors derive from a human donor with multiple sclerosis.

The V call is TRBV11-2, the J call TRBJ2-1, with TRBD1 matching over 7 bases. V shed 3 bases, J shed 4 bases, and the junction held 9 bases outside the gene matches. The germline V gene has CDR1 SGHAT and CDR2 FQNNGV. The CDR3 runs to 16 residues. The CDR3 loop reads CASSLGTGTAYNEQFF. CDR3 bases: TGTGCCAGCAGCTTGGGAACCGGGACAGCTTACAATGAGCAGTTCTTC.

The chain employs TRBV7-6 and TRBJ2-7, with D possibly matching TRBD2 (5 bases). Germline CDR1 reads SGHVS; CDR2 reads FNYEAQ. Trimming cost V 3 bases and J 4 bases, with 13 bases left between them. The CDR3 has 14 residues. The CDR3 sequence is CASSFSGVPYEQYF. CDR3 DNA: TGTGCCAGCAGCTTCTCCGGGGTCCCGTACGAGCAGTACTTC. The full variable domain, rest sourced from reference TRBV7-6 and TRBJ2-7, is GAGVSQSPRYKVTKRGQDVALRCDPISGHVSLYWYRQALGQGPEFLTYFNYEAQQDKSGLPNDRFSAERPEGSISTLTIQRTEQRDSAMYRCASSFSGVPYEQYFGPGTRLTVT.

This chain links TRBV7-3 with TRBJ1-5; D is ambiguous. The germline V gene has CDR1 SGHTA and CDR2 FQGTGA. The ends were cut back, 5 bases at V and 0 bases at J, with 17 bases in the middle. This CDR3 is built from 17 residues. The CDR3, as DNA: TGTGCCAGCAGCCTCGCCGACATCAGGTATAGCAATCAGCCCCAGCATTTT. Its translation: CASSLADIRYSNQPQHF.

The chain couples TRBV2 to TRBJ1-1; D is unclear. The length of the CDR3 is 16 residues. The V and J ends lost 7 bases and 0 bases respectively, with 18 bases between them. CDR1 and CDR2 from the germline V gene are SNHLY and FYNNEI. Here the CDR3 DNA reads TGTGCCAGCACCTTGGCGCGGCAGCTATTGAACACTGAAGCTTTCTTT. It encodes CASTLARQLLNTEAFF.

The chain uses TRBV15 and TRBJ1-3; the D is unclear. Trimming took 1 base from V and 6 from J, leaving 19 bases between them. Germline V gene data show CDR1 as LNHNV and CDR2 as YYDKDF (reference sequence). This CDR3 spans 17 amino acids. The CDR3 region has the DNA TGTGCCACCAGCAGAGCCCCGGGCGTTATCGCTGAAAACACCATATATTTT. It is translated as CATSRAPGVIAENTIYF.

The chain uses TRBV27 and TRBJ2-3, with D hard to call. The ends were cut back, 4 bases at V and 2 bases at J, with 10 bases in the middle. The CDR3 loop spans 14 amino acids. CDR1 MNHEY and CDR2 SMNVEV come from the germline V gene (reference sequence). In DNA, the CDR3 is TGTGCCAGCAGTTCGGGTGTTTACACAGATACGCAGTATTTT. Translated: CASSSGVYTDTQYF.

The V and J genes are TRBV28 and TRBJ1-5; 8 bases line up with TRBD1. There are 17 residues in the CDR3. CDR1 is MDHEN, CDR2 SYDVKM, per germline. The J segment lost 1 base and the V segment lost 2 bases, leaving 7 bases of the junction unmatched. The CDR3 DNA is TGTGCCAGCAGTTTACTCGGGACAGGACAAAGCAATCAGCCCCAGCATTTT. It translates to CASSLLGTGQSNQPQHF.

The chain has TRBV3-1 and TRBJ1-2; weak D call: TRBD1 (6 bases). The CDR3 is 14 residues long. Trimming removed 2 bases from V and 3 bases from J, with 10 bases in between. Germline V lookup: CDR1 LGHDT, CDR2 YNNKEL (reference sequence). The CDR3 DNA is TGTGCCAGCAGCCAAACTACAGGGTACTATGGCTACACCTTC. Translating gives CASSQTTGYYGYTF.

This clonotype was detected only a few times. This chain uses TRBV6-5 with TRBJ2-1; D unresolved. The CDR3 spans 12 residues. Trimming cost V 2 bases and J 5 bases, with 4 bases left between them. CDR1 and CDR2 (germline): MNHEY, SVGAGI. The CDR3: CASSYIDNEQFF. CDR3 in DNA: TGTGCCAGCAGTTACATCGACAATGAGCAGTTCTTC.

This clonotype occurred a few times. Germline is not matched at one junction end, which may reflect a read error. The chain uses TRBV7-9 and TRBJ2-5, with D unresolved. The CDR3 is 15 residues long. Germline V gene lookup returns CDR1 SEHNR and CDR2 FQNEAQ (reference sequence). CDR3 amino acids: CASSPDTTTQEPQYF. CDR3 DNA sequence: TGTGCCAGCAGCCCTGACACTACAACCCAAGAGCCCCAGTACTTC. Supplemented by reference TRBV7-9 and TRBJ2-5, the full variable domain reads DTGVSQNPRHKITKRGQNVTFRCDPISEHNRLYWYRQTLGQGPEFLTYFQNEAQLEKSRLLSDRFSAERPKGSFSTLEIQRTEQGDSAMYLCASSPDTTTQEPQYFGPGTRLLVL.

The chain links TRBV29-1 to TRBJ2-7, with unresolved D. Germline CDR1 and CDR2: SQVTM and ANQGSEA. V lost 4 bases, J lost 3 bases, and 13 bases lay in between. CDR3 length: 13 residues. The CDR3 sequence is CSVGPGRDYEQYF. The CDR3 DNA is TGCAGCGTTGGTCCCGGGCGAGACTACGAGCAGTACTTC.

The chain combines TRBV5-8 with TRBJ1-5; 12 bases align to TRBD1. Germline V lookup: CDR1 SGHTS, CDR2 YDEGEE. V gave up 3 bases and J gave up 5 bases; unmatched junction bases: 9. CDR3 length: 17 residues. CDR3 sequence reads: CASSSLRDRGLDQPQHF. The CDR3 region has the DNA TGTGCCAGCAGCTCCCTGAGGGACAGGGGGCTGGATCAGCCCCAGCATTTT.

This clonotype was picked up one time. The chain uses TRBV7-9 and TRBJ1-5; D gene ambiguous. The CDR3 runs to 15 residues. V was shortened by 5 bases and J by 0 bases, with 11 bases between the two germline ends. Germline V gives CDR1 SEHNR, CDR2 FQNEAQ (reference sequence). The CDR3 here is CASSPTEYSNQPQHF. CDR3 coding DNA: TGTGCCAGCAGCCCGACGGAATATAGCAATCAGCCCCAGCATTTT. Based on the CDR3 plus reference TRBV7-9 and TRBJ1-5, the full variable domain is DTGVSQNPRHKITKRGQNVTFRCDPISEHNRLYWYRQTLGQGPEFLTYFQNEAQLEKSRLLSDRFSAERPKGSFSTLEIQRTEQGDSAMYLCASSPTEYSNQPQHFGDGTRLSIL.

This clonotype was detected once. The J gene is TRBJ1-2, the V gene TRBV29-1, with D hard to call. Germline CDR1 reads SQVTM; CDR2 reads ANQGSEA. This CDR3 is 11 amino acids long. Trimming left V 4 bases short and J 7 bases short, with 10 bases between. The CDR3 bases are TGCAGCGTTGTCGAGGTCGGTGGCTACACCTTC. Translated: CSVVEVGGYTF.